The 6 T cell receptor beta chains given below trace back to one sample, sequenced in a study of beta chain features in type 1 diabetes. The investigators reverse transcribed all of the isolated RNA, so they sequenced expressed TCRB transcripts. Measured with immunoSEQ multiplex PCR; TCRdb has only the in-frame clones, and not every one. The sample records under 950,000 clones, 15% to 20% being singletons. Sequenced: naive CD4+ T cells from blood. The receptors originated from a woman under 30 in good health.

The chain recombines TRBV5-4 with TRBJ2-7; TRBD2 is a possible D gene (6 bases). V dropped 4 bases and J dropped 2 bases, with 13 bases sitting between them. Germline-derived CDR1 and CDR2 are SGHNT and YYREEE (reference sequence). The CDR3 contains 14 residues. CDR3 residues: CASSPGLATYEQYF. CDR3 bases: TGTGCCAGCAGCCCGGGACTTGCGACCTACGAGCAGTACTTC. The full variable domain, with the rest looked up from reference TRBV5-4 and TRBJ2-7, is ETGVTQSPTHLIKTRGQQVTLRCSSQSGHNTVSWYQQALGQGPQFIFQYYREEENGRGNFPPRFSGLQFPNYSSELNVNALELDDSALYLCASSPGLATYEQYFGPGTRLTVT.

This clone was counted only a few times. The rearrangement links TRBV11-3 to TRBJ2-2; 7 bases align to TRBD2. CDR3 length: 16 amino acids. CDR1 SGHNT and CDR2 YENEEA come from the germline V gene. The trim removed 5 bases at V and 5 bases at J, leaving 11 bases unmatched. The CDR3 sequence: CASSQSRSGRTGELFF. The DNA of the CDR3 is TGTGCCAGCAGCCAATCGCGTAGCGGGCGGACCGGGGAGCTGTTTTTT. The whole variable domain, remainder taken from reference TRBV11-3 and TRBJ2-2, is EAGVVQSPRYKIIEKKQPVAFWCNPISGHNTLYWYLQNLGQGPELLIRYENEEAVDDSQLPKDRFSAERLKGVDSTLKIQPAELGDSAVYLCASSQSRSGRTGELFFGEGSRLTVL.

The V and J genes are TRBV9 and TRBJ2-1; D perhaps matches TRBD2 (5 bases). Germline V gives CDR1 SGDLS, CDR2 YYNGEE. This CDR3 has 16 residues. Trimming cost V 0 bases and J 7 bases, with 17 bases left between them. CDR3 loop: CASSVALEDFGNEQFF. The CDR3 DNA reads TGTGCCAGCAGCGTAGCTTTGGAGGATTTTGGGAATGAGCAGTTCTTC.

This rearrangement joins TRBV19 to TRBJ2-7; 7 bases agree with TRBD1. Germline CDR1 LNHDA, CDR2 SQIVND (reference sequence). The CDR3 has 13 amino acids. Trimming cost V 8 bases and J 0 bases; bases outside gene matches: 4. The chain's CDR3 is CASAPGGSYEQYF. CDR3 nucleotide sequence: TGTGCCAGTGCCCCAGGGGGCTCCTACGAGCAGTACTTC.

CDR3 sequence reads: CASSTDRVAAFF. Written as DNA, the CDR3 is TGTGCCAGTAGTACAGACAGGGTAGCAGCTTTCTTT. The rearrangement uses TRBV19 and TRBJ1-1, with TRBD1 identical over 7 bases. The CDR3 consists of 12 residues. Trimming at V came to 4 bases and at J to 10 bases, leaving 6 bases not matched to a gene. The germline CDR1 and CDR2 sequences are LNHDA and SQIVND (reference sequence).

This clone was observed a few times. The chain recombines TRBV18 with TRBJ2-2; either TRBD1 or TRBD2 may fit D (5 bases each). The V end was cut by 0 bases, the J end by 4 bases, with 15 bases between. The CDR3 consists of 17 residues. Germline CDR1 and CDR2: KGHSH and LQKENI. The CDR3 DNA reads as TGTGCCAGCTCACCACCCGGAAGGGGAGACGGCACCGGGGAGCTGTTTTTT. Protein: CASSPPGRGDGTGELFF. Supplemented by reference TRBV18 and TRBJ2-2, the full variable domain reads NAGVMQNPRHLVRRRGQEARLRCSPMKGHSHVYWYRQLPEEGLKFMVYLQKENIIDESGMPKERFSAEFPKEGPSILRIQQVVRGDSAAYFCASSPPGRGDGTGELFFGEGSRLTVL.